This T cell receptor beta chain originates from a study of T-cell memory formation after mild COVID-19 (dated by TCRdb to 2020 to 2022). Study-level background: TCR sequence clusters from the two donors were largely donor specific. T-cell clones expanding and contracting after mild COVID-19 in two donors were tracked by longitudinal TCRalpha and TCRbeta repertoire sequencing. The cohort was made up of two young adult volunteers, one female and one male, who were previously healthy.

Ficoll-Paque density gradient centrifugation was the method used to isolate PBMCs. From cysteine to phenylalanine, the CDR3 is 11 amino acids long. The sequence is cut down to CDR3 DNA, 33 bases in frame from base 1. Deletion took 2 bases off V and 9 bases off J, with a span of 2 bases between the germline ends. CDR1 MRHNA and CDR2 SNTAGT are derived from the germline V gene. Broader findings and caveats from the paper: The study included only a couple of mild cases, and larger cohorts that include severe cases with pre-infection samples were judged to be necessary. Contracting CD4+ clones turned up mainly in the CM and EM memory subsets, whereas EMRA was where CD8+ clones were enriched. SARS-CoV-2 specificity was not confirmed for the second-wave clones peaking on day 37. Clones that contracted from day 15 to 85 showed balanced CD4/CD8 phenotypes, whereas a second wave of clones that expanded from day 15 to 37 leaned towards CD4+. Some responding clones were detected in pre-infection memory, which suggested that pre-existing cross-reactive memory T cells had joined the SARS-CoV-2 response.

This clonotype has more than one count but fewer than ten. The antigen it recognizes is unknown. No base quality information exists; no much larger clone differs at one position. Sequencing took place on an Illumina NovaSeq 6000. Using 5'RACE with constant-segment primers, TCRalpha and TCRbeta cDNA libraries were constructed, with sample barcodes and unique molecular identifiers added in the process. RNA was extracted from every sample with Trizol reagent. Library amplification was performed in two PCR steps, and a second sample barcode and Illumina TruSeq adapters were introduced in the second step. Sequencing of libraries was performed on an Illumina NovaSeq with 2 x 150 bp paired-end reads. The source study handled its data this way. With migec v1.2.7, reads were demultiplexed and then collapsed into UMI-guided consensus sequences. Using mixcr v2.1.11, UMI consensuses were aligned to TRA and TRB V and J templates and then assembled into clonotypes. A clonotype was counted as expanded or contracted only if both edgeR and NoisET called the change significant, with noise models trained on biological replicates. For edgeR calls, the cutoffs were a false discovery rate-adjusted p below 0.01 and a log2 fold-change threshold of 1. As an exploratory analysis of dynamics, max-normalized trajectories of the 1000 most abundant clonotypes were examined by PCA with hierarchical clustering. Separately sequenced CD4+ and CD8+ repertoires were used to assign the CD4 or CD8 phenotype of responding clones. Starting from the raw public reads, TCRdb applied fastp trimming at Q25, assembled clones with MiXCR and retained in-frame beta chains. Every entry covers one CDR3 protein and lists the most common genes and DNA from its rows. TCRdb's processing, not the authors', yielded these V and J calls. This sample is represented by a few hundred thousand distinct CDR3 sequences; 16% of them were singletons. The ten top clones hold roughly 23% of the sample.

The sequence derives from a man aged 18 to 30 who had mild COVID-19 (a few samples of this study predate the infection). The sample titles of this study are shuffled in the database, so cell type and time point are left out; the donor was told from shared clones. The rearrangement combines TRBV6-4 with TRBJ1-6; the D gene assignment is ambiguous. The sample was PBMCs or a T cell subset sorted from them (not recorded which). The DNA reads TGTGCCAGCAGTGACAGTTCACCCCTCCACTTT. Translated, it gives CASSDSSPLHF.